Listed below are T cell receptor beta chains from one sample, sequenced in a study of shared clonotypes between healthy human individuals. Produced via immunoSEQ multiplex PCR; TCRdb's table is partial and in-frame only. The data show about 580,000 clones, about 98% seen once. Sequences were obtained from naive CD8+ T cells sorted from blood. These receptors originate from a man aged 25-45 years in good health. Each CDR3 is given with its conserved first and last residue. D genes are given only for firm matches. Expanded clones get a size class; other rows say once, few or many, or leave the size out.

TRBJ1-4 | 14 | . | . | TRBV13 | CASSLGQGLEKLFF | TGTGCCAGCAGCTTAGGGCAGGGCCTTGAAAAACTGTTTTTT
TRBJ2-5 | 12 | . | . | TRBV29-1 | CSVGSPQETQYF | TGCAGCGTTGGGTCTCCCCAAGAGACCCAGTACTTC
TRBJ2-7 | 17 | . | . | TRBV4-3 | CASSQYGSATGSYEQYF | TGCGCCAGCAGCCAATATGGTTCGGCGACTGGATCCTACGAGCAGTACTTC
TRBJ2-1 | 15 | . | . | TRBV9 | CASSGRGSSYNEQFF | TGTGCCAGCAGCGGTCGAGGGTCCTCCTACAATGAGCAGTTCTTC
TRBJ2-1 | 11 | . | . | TRBV20-1 | CSAQSRGEQFF | TGCAGTGCTCAGTCTCGAGGTGAGCAGTTCTTC
TRBJ2-7 | 16 | TRBD2 | . | TRBV7-2 | CASSVGLAEISYEQYF | TGTGCCAGCAGCGTCGGACTAGCGGAAATCTCCTACGAGCAGTACTTC
TRBJ2-5 | 12 | . | . | TRBV6-6 | CASSYGEETQYF | TGTGCCAGCAGTTACGGGGAAGAGACCCAGTACTTC
TRBJ1-1 | 12 | . | . | TRBV5-1 | CASSLGWDEAFF | TGCGCCAGCAGCTTGGGGTGGGATGAAGCTTTCTTT
TRBJ2-2 | 17 | . | . | TRBV11-2 | CASSLAPGLTHAGELFF | TGTGCCAGCAGCTTAGCACCGGGACTGACTCACGCCGGGGAGCTGTTTTTT
TRBJ2-7 | 14 | TRBD1 | . | TRBV9 | CASSPRDRVYEQYF | TGTGCCAGCAGCCCCCGGGACAGAGTATACGAGCAGTACTTC
TRBJ2-5 | 13 | TRBD1 | . | TRBV29-1 | CSVDRGQEETQYF | TGCAGCGTCGACAGGGGGCAGGAGGAGACCCAGTACTTC
TRBJ2-1 | 14 | . | . | TRBV13 | CASSMETTGSEQFF | TGTGCCAGCAGTATGGAGACTACAGGGTCGGAGCAGTTCTTC
TRBJ2-7 | 15 | TRBD2 | . | TRBV4-3 | CASSQGRVAGDEQYF | TGCGCCAGCAGCCAAGGGAGGGTAGCGGGAGATGAGCAGTACTTC
TRBJ1-2 | 18 | TRBD1 | . | TRBV27 | CASSFLRADRAFRYGYTF | TGTGCCAGCAGTTTCTTGAGGGCCGACAGGGCTTTTCGCTATGGCTACACCTTC
TRBJ1-5 | 13 | TRBD1 | . | TRBV4-1 | CASSQQGAQPQHF | TGCGCCAGCAGCCAACAGGGGGCTCAGCCCCAGCATTTT
TRBJ2-1 | 13 | . | . | TRBV5-6 | CASSLVTANEQFF | TGTGCCAGCAGCTTGGTAACAGCCAATGAGCAGTTCTTC
TRBJ2-5 | 13 | . | . | TRBV27 | CASRSGWEETQYF | TGTGCCAGTCGCTCAGGGTGGGAAGAGACCCAGTACTTC
TRBJ1-2 | 15 | . | . | TRBV4-3 | CASSQDLGPNYGYTF | TGCGCCAGCAGCCAAGATCTCGGGCCCAACTATGGCTACACCTTC
TRBJ1-2 | 13 | . | . | TRBV6-6 | CASSGQRAYGYTF | TGTGCCAGCAGTGGACAGCGGGCCTATGGCTACACCTTC
TRBJ1-5 | 14 | . | . | TRBV5-6 | CASSEQGRNQPQHF | TGTGCCAGCAGCGAGCAGGGGAGAAATCAGCCCCAGCATTTT
TRBJ1-2 | 15 | . | once | TRBV2 | CASSGGTGPNYGYTF | TGTGCCAGCAGTGGAGGAACAGGGCCTAACTATGGCTACACCTTC
TRBJ2-1 | 15 | TRBD2 | . | TRBV7-8 | CASSRDSGSYNEQFF | TGTGCCAGCTCAAGAGATAGCGGGTCCTACAATGAGCAGTTCTTC
TRBJ2-5 | 14 | . | . | TRBV28 | CASSPPGIQETQYF | TGTGCCAGCAGTCCCCCGGGCATTCAAGAGACCCAGTACTTC
TRBJ2-5 | 15 | TRBD1 | . | TRBV7-9 | CASSLVGTDQETQYF | TGTGCCAGCAGCTTAGTAGGGACAGATCAAGAGACCCAGTACTTC
TRBJ2-3 | 21 | TRBD2 | once | TRBV29-1 | CSVEDQFSGLASPLPTDTQYF | TGCAGCGTTGAAGATCAATTTTCGGGACTAGCGTCCCCCTTACCCACAGATACGCAGTATTTT
TRBJ2-2 | 16 | TRBD2 | . | TRBV4-1 | CASSHRTSGIGGELFF | TGCGCCAGCAGCCACCGGACTAGCGGGATAGGTGGGGAGCTGTTTTTT
TRBJ2-7 | 17 | . | once | TRBV7-8 | CASSLRGSGEFPYEQYF | TGTGCCAGCAGCTTACGGGGGTCTGGGGAGTTCCCCTACGAGCAGTACTTC
TRBJ2-5 | 13 | . | . | TRBV27 | CASAGFSPETQYF | TGTGCCAGCGCGGGATTTTCCCCAGAGACCCAGTACTTC
TRBJ2-7 | 16 | TRBD2 | once | TRBV30 | CAWGLAAGVSSYEQYF | TGTGCCTGGGGCCTCGCAGCGGGAGTTTCCTCCTACGAGCAGTACTTC
TRBJ2-3 | 16 | TRBD2 | . | TRBV9 | CASSEWASGSVDTQYF | TGTGCCAGCAGCGAGTGGGCTAGCGGGAGTGTAGATACGCAGTATTTT
TRBJ2-3 | 15 | . | . | TRBV27 | CASSLSPGSTDTQYF | TGTGCCAGCAGTTTATCGCCGGGTAGCACAGATACGCAGTATTTT
TRBJ2-7 | 13 | . | . | TRBV19 | CASSVGLSYEQYF | TGTGCCAGTAGCGTCGGCCTCTCCTACGAGCAGTACTTC
TRBJ2-5 | 15 | . | once | TRBV4-1 | CASSQRPGNQETQYF | TGCGCCAGCAGCCAACGGCCCGGGAACCAAGAGACCCAGTACTTC
TRBJ2-7 | 15 | . | . | TRBV28 | CASSLSIGGSYEQYF | TGTGCCAGCAGTTTAAGTATCGGGGGCTCCTACGAGCAGTACTTC
TRBJ2-7 | 15 | TRBD1 | . | TRBV7-8 | CASSRRQGAMNEQYF | TGTGCCAGCAGCCGCAGACAGGGGGCGATGAACGAGCAGTACTTC
TRBJ2-7 | 14 | TRBD1 | . | TRBV5-4 | CASSSGQGPYEQYF | TGTGCCAGCAGTTCGGGACAGGGGCCCTACGAGCAGTACTTC
TRBJ1-1 | 12 | . | . | TRBV19 | CASSTENTEAFF | TGTGCCAGTAGTACGGAGAACACTGAAGCTTTCTTT
TRBJ1-2 | 12 | TRBD1 | . | TRBV27 | CASRQGARGYTF | TGTGCCAGCAGGCAGGGGGCCAGGGGCTACACCTTC
TRBJ1-5 | 14 | TRBD1 | . | TRBV28 | CASSLGRGNQPQHF | TGTGCCAGCAGTTTGGGCAGGGGGAATCAGCCCCAGCATTTT
TRBJ2-7 | 15 | TRBD2 | . | TRBV2 | CASSDRGGTGGEQYF | TGTGCCAGCAGTGACCGGGGGGGTACGGGAGGCGAGCAGTACTTC
TRBJ1-5 | 15 | . | . | TRBV7-9 | CASSSSSAGNQPQHF | TGTGCCAGCAGCTCCTCTTCCGCGGGCAATCAGCCCCAGCATTTT
TRBJ2-7 | 11 | . | . | TRBV20-1 | CSARWTLEQYF | TGCAGTGCTAGATGGACCCTGGAGCAGTACTTC
TRBJ1-1 | 12 | . | once | TRBV11-2 | CASSLVTVEAFF | TGTGCCAGCAGCTTAGTAACAGTTGAAGCTTTCTTT
TRBJ2-3 | 16 | TRBD2 | once | TRBV29-1 | CSVEGTSGSPTDTQYF | TGCAGCGTTGAAGGGACTAGCGGGAGTCCCACAGATACGCAGTATTTT
TRBJ1-2 | 15 | . | . | TRBV25-1 | CASSESPGRGYGYTF | TGTGCCAGCAGTGAATCTCCGGGGAGAGGGTATGGCTACACCTTC
TRBJ2-5 | 15 | . | . | TRBV7-9 | CASSLRLGGEETQYF | TGTGCCAGCAGCTTAAGACTTGGGGGAGAAGAGACCCAGTACTTC
TRBJ1-1 | 15 | . | . | TRBV6-1 | CASRGYRDMNTEAFF | TGTGCCAGCAGAGGATACAGGGACATGAACACTGAAGCTTTCTTT
TRBJ1-5 | 16 | . | once | TRBV28 | CASSLYPGRDNQPQHF | TGTGCCAGCAGTTTATACCCCGGCAGAGACAATCAGCCCCAGCATTTT
TRBJ1-1 | 14 | TRBD1 | . | TRBV6-4 | CASSADREGTEAFF | TGTGCCAGCAGTGCCGACAGGGAGGGGACTGAAGCTTTCTTT
TRBJ2-7 | 15 | TRBD1 | . | TRBV27 | CASSLRTGSPYEQYF | TGTGCCAGCAGTTTAAGGACAGGGTCCCCCTACGAGCAGTACTTC
TRBJ2-1 | 16 | TRBD2 | . | TRBV5-1 | CASSLRVAGLYNEQFF | TGCGCCAGCAGTCTGAGAGTAGCGGGCCTCTACAATGAGCAGTTCTTC
TRBJ2-7 | 14 | TRBD2 | . | TRBV10-2 | CASSEGTSGYEQYF | TGCGCCAGCAGTGAGGGGACTAGCGGATACGAGCAGTACTTC
TRBJ2-7 | 12 | . | . | TRBV5-5 | CASSPTGYEQYF | TGTGCCAGCAGCCCGACGGGCTACGAGCAGTACTTC
TRBJ2-3 | 17 | TRBD2 | . | TRBV7-2 | CASSPSTSGRWTDTQYF | TGTGCCAGCAGCCCATCCACTAGCGGGAGATGGACAGATACGCAGTATTTT
TRBJ2-2 | 17 | TRBD2 | . | TRBV11-2 | CASSLDRRREYTGELFF | TGTGCCAGCAGCTTAGATCGCCGGCGGGAGTACACCGGGGAGCTGTTTTTT